This TCR beta chain is from a study of blood T cell repertoires in COVID-19. On the study more broadly: Nucleic acid was either cDNA or gDNA, and it came from T cells, B-cell-depleted T cells, or PBMCs.

The method was immunoSEQ multiplex PCR; TCRdb's version includes in-frame clones alone and lacks a portion of them. The table shows 150,000 to 170,000 clones, with 70% to 85% occurring only once. This clone was seen more than once but under ten times. Sequenced material: peripheral blood. This sequence was found in a woman aged 60 to 75 with acute or convalescent COVID-19.

The CDR3 sequence is CASSLTPGGQETQYF. In DNA, the CDR3 is TGTGCCAGCAGCTTAACTCCGGGGGGGCAAGAGACCCAGTACTTC. V usage is TRBV7-3 and J usage is TRBJ2-5; 8 nucleotides agree with TRBD2. The trim removed 0 bases at V and 2 bases at J, leaving 2 bases unmatched. CDR3 length equals 15 residues. Per the germline V gene, CDR1 is SGHTA and CDR2 is FQGTGA.